Listed below are T cell receptor beta chains from one sample, sequenced in a study of identical twins. TCRdb processed the 5' RACE reads anew with MiXCR; each CDR3 protein has one entry. The sample lists approximately 670,000 distinct CDR3 sequences; over 5% were seen once. Sequenced: naive T cells sorted from blood. All receptors derive from a man aged 18 to 29 in good health. The CDR3 runs from the conserved cysteine through the conserved F or W.

>TRBJ2-1|TRBV7-9|15
CASSLRRISYNEQFF
>TRBJ2-5|TRBV11-2|16
CASSFVTSGTEETQYF
>TRBJ2-2|TRBV7-8|15
CASSSGTANTGELFF
>TRBJ2-1|TRBV4-2|14
CASSQGWDANEQFF
>TRBJ2-1|TRBV10-1|13
CASSEISPNEQFF
>TRBJ2-3|TRBV9|15
CASSPTGRAEDTQYF
>TRBJ1-5|TRBV12-3/TRBV12-4|15
CASSRDRGQQRPQHF
>TRBJ2-5|TRBV5-1|17
CASSLGRQAEGIETQYF
>TRBJ2-5|TRBV7-8|15
CASTPTLRTEETQYF
>TRBJ2-1|TRBV15|17
CATSSDSLAGSYNEQFF
>TRBJ2-1|TRBV27|13
CASRGGNGNEQFF
>TRBJ1-2|TRBV4-3|12
CASSHETGGYTF
>TRBJ1-5|TRBV4-2|17
CASSQGPGTGDYQPQHF
>TRBJ2-3|TRBV7-2|15
CASSLAYSGEDTQYF
>TRBJ2-6|TRBV5-1|12
CASSSGANVLTF
>TRBJ2-3|TRBV5-1|15
CASSRAASLTDTQYF
>TRBJ2-3|TRBV11-2|17
CASSPGGLAAITDTQYF
>TRBJ2-7|TRBV7-8|14
CASSPRAALHEQYF
>TRBJ2-7|TRBV6-2/TRBV6-3|11
CASTGIYEQYF
>TRBJ2-7|TRBV12-3/TRBV12-4|15
CASSLLAGAPYEQYF
>TRBJ2-1|TRBV12-3/TRBV12-4|14
CAINVRDRATEQFF
>TRBJ2-5|TRBV10-3|13
CAISRDIGETQYF
>TRBJ1-1|TRBV5-1|14
CASSHHVGTPEAFF
>TRBJ2-1|TRBV15|15
CATSRSRGSYNEQFF
>TRBJ2-2|TRBV5-1|18
CASTLPNGTSGHTGELFF
>TRBJ2-1|TRBV7-8|15
CASSLGRVVRDEQFF
>TRBJ2-3|TRBV12-3/TRBV12-4|14
CASSFARLTDTQYF
>TRBJ1-2|TRBV5-1|13
CASSLEAFRGYTF
>TRBJ2-2|TRBV20-1|14
CSAREGTYYGELFF
>TRBJ2-2|TRBV29-1|14
CSVEDGRDTGELFF
>TRBJ1-1|TRBV20-1|16
CSARVGGAGLNTEAFF
>TRBJ2-7|TRBV7-2|13
CASSIPGVYEQYF
>TRBJ2-2|TRBV29-1|13
CIAGTGNTGELFF
>TRBJ1-5|TRBV6-4|14
CASILQGSNQPQHF
>TRBJ2-7|TRBV18|16
CASSPLAVGSSYEQYF
>TRBJ1-4|TRBV27|15
CASSLRGLANEKLFF
>TRBJ2-5|TRBV12-3/TRBV12-4|15
CASSPDRGYRVAQYF
>TRBJ2-7|TRBV29-1|13
CSVVAGNTYEQYF
>TRBJ1-1|TRBV7-9|13
CASKTGSNTEAFF
>TRBJ2-1|TRBV24-1|14
CATGTSGRGNEQFF
>TRBJ2-2|TRBV7-8|15
CASSRTGSGTGELFF
>TRBJ2-2|TRBV10-1|17
CASSAPGGPRDTGELFF
>TRBJ2-5|TRBV12-3/TRBV12-4|13
CASSFNSGETQYF
>TRBJ2-5|TRBV4-1|14
CASSQSSLSETQYF
>TRBJ2-7|TRBV12-3/TRBV12-4|12
CASRQGGLWQYF